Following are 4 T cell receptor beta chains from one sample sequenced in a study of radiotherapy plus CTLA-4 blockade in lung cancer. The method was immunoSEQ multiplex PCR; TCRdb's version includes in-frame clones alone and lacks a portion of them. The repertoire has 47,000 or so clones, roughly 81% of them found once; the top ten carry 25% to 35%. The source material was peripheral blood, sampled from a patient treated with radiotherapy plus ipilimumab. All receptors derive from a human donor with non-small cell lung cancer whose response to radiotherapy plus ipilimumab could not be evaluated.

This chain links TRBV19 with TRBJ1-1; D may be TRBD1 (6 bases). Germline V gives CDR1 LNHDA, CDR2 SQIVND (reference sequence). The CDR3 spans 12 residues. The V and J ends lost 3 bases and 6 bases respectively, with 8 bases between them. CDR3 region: CASSIGQSEAFF. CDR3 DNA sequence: TGTGCCAGTAGTATCGGACAGTCTGAAGCTTTCTTT.

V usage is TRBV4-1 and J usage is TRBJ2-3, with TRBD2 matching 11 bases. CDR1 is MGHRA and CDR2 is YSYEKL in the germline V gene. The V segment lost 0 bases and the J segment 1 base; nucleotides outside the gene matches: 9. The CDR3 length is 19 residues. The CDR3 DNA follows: TGCGCCAGCAGCCAAGACGTAGAGGGGACTAGCGGACGCACAGATACGCAGTATTTT. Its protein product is CASSQDVEGTSGRTDTQYF.

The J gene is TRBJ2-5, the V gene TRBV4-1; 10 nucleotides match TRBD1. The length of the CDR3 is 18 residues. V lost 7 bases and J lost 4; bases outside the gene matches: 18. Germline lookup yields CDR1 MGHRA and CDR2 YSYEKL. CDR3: CASNPGVYGTGAGETQYF. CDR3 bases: TGCGCCAGCAATCCTGGGGTGTACGGGACAGGGGCAGGAGAGACCCAGTACTTC.

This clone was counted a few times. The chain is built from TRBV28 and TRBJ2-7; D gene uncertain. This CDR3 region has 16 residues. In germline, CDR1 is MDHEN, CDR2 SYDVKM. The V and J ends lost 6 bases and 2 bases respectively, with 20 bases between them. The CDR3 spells CASRPLGNGAAYEQYF. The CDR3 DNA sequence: TGTGCCAGCAGGCCACTCGGAAACGGAGCCGCCTACGAGCAGTACTTC.